A single sample is the source of the 18 T cell receptor beta chains below, sequenced in a study of technical replicates of blood from a few donors. TCRdb's table, derived via immunoSEQ multiplex PCR, lists solely in-frame clones and lacks some. The sample contains tens of thousands of clones, roughly 94% of which appear only once. The sequencing input was T cells isolated from PBMCs. These receptors all come from a human donor in good health.

This clone was counted once. V usage is TRBV6-6 and J usage is TRBJ2-7; D not resolved. The V and J ends lost 7 bases and 6 bases respectively, with 10 bases between them. This CDR3 spans 11 amino acids. The germline V gene has CDR1 MNHNY and CDR2 SVGAGI (reference sequence). CDR3 sequence reads: CASTLSGEQYF. CDR3 sequence (DNA): TGTGCCAGCACCTTATCGGGCGAGCAGTACTTC.

The rearrangement uses TRBV4-1 and TRBJ2-4; no clear D gene. CDR3 length: 15 residues. The ends were cut back, 5 bases at V and 0 bases at J, with 11 bases in the middle. The V gene's germline CDR1 is MGHRA and CDR2 YSYEKL. For the CDR3, the DNA is TGCGCCAGCAGCAGAGTAGACATAGCCAAAAACATTCAGTACTTC. This encodes CASSRVDIAKNIQYF.

J is TRBJ1-1 and V is TRBV6-5, with D possibly being TRBD1 (6 bases). V lost 7 bases and J 6 bases, leaving 15 bases between the germline ends. Germline V CDR1 and CDR2: MNHEY, SVGAGI. CDR3 length: 13 amino acids. CDR3 amino acids: CASTRGRDSEAFF. Written as DNA, the CDR3 is TGTGCCAGCACGAGGGGGAGAGATTCTGAAGCTTTCTTT.

The gene calls are TRBV1 and TRBJ2-7; TRBD2, the table's D call, was not compared with the DNA. TRBV1 is recorded as a pseudogene. The length of the CDR3 is 17 residues. CDR3 sequence reads: CTSSQDTSGNDVYEQYF. The CDR3 DNA follows: TGCACCAGCAGCCAAGATACTAGCGGAAATGATGTCTACGAGCAGTACTTC.

This sequence joins TRBV19 and TRBJ2-3, with 8 bases lining up with TRBD2. Per the germline V gene, CDR1 is LNHDA and CDR2 is SQIVND (reference sequence). With V trimmed by 3 bases and J by 5 bases, 10 bases remained unmatched. The CDR3 totals 16 residues. The CDR3 is CASSMYGRAEKDTQYF. CDR3 DNA: TGTGCCAGTAGTATGTACGGGAGGGCCGAGAAAGATACGCAGTATTTT.

The gene calls are TRBV5-4 and TRBJ1-5, with a possible D match to TRBD1 (5 bases). Germline lookup yields CDR1 SGHNT and CDR2 YYREEE (reference sequence). The CDR3 is made up of 14 amino acids. Trimming cost V 0 bases and J 2 bases, with 6 bases left between them. This CDR3 reads CASSLGGGNQPQHF. The CDR3 DNA is TGTGCCAGCAGCTTGGGGGGGGGCAATCAGCCCCAGCATTTT.

The rearrangement uses TRBV6-6 and TRBJ1-3; D remains ambiguous. Trimming pared 3 bases from V and 4 bases from J, leaving 7 bases between. Germline values: CDR1 MNHNY, CDR2 SVGAGI (reference sequence). The CDR3 consists of 13 residues. CDR3 protein: CASSYTEGNTIYF. CDR3 coding DNA: TGTGCCAGCAGTTATACAGAAGGAAACACCATATATTTT.

The V call is TRBV27, the J call TRBJ1-1; D perhaps matches TRBD1 (5 bases). The CDR3 covers 13 residues. Germline CDR1 MNHEY, CDR2 SMNVEV (reference sequence). Trimming removed 4 bases at V and 10 bases at J, with 16 bases between. CDR3 residues: CASSYGGGRVAFF. DNA for the CDR3: TGTGCCAGCAGTTATGGGGGGGGTAGGGTAGCTTTCTTT.

The count of this clone is one. The chain uses TRBV7-8 and TRBJ2-1; 7 nucleotides line up with TRBD2. The CDR3 spans 14 residues. Germline CDR1 reads SGHVS; CDR2 reads FQNEAQ. After removal of 4 bases from V and 0 bases from J, the junction contained 0 bases not matched to a gene. In DNA, the CDR3 is TGTGCCAGCAGCTGGACTAGCTCCTACAATGAGCAGTTCTTC. This codes for CASSWTSSYNEQFF.

The chain has TRBV12-5 and TRBJ2-1; 8 nucleotides line up with TRBD2. CDR1 and CDR2 (germline): LGHNT, FRNRAP. V lost 1 base, J lost 7 bases, and 6 bases stayed unmatched. The CDR3 covers 15 residues. The CDR3 nucleotides read TGTGCTAGTGGTTTGGCGGGAGGGTTAGGGAATGAGCAGTTCTTC. It encodes CASGLAGGLGNEQFF.

This chain links TRBV4-3 with TRBJ1-2; no clear D. This CDR3 has 13 residues. Germline V CDR1 and CDR2: LGHNA, YSLEER. Trimming cost V 0 bases and J 8 bases, with 10 bases left between them. The CDR3 coding sequence is TGCGCCAGCAGCCAAGATTGGGAGGGAGGCTACACCTTC. Amino acid sequence: CASSQDWEGGYTF.

The DNA for the CDR3 is TGTGCCAGCAGCTTAGCCGCTGAAGCTTTCTTT. Residues: CASSLAAEAFF. The rearrangement links TRBV7-2 to TRBJ1-1; no clear D. The CDR3 runs to 11 residues. Trimming pared 0 bases from V and 6 bases from J, leaving 2 bases between. Looked up from germline, CDR1 is SGHTA and CDR2 is FQGNSA.

The rearrangement links TRBV27 to TRBJ2-2, with no clear D. The CDR3 contains 16 residues. The V gene lost 4 bases and the J gene lost 2 bases, with 14 bases spanning the gap. CDR1 and CDR2 from the germline V gene are MNHEY and SMNVEV (reference sequence). The CDR3 reads CASSSRVPFNTGELFF. Here the CDR3 DNA reads TGTGCCAGCAGTTCCCGGGTCCCCTTTAACACCGGGGAGCTGTTTTTT.

The chain employs TRBV6-1 and TRBJ1-3; tentatively, D is TRBD1 (5 bases). The CDR3 runs to 18 residues. The V gene's germline CDR1 is MNHNS and CDR2 SASEGT. Trimming took 3 bases from V and 0 from J, leaving 18 bases between them. The CDR3 reads CASSELGAPSSSGNTIYF. The CDR3 bases are TGTGCCAGCAGTGAGCTAGGGGCTCCCTCAAGCTCTGGAAACACCATATATTTT.

The chain links TRBV30 to TRBJ2-2; the match to TRBD2 covers 7 bases. The ends lost 2 bases at V and 3 bases at J; junction bases unmatched: 6. Germline V gives CDR1 GTSNPN, CDR2 SVGIG (reference sequence). This CDR3 comprises 15 residues. The CDR3 region is CAWSTGSGDTGELFF. Written as DNA, the CDR3 is TGTGCCTGGAGTACGGGGAGCGGGGACACCGGGGAGCTGTTTTTT.

The chain uses TRBV6-1 and TRBJ2-7, with TRBD1 matching over 7 bases. This CDR3 is built from 14 residues. With V trimmed by 3 bases and J by 4 bases, 6 bases remained unmatched. The germline V gene encodes CDR1 MNHNS and CDR2 SASEGT. CDR3: CASSDYRGLYEQYF. Here the CDR3 DNA reads TGTGCCAGCAGTGATTACAGGGGATTGTACGAGCAGTACTTC.

The DNA of the CDR3 is TGCAGCGTTGACTTGGCGGGGGGCGGAGACACTGAAGCTTTCTTT. Translation: CSVDLAGGGDTEAFF. The chain employs TRBV29-1 and TRBJ1-1; D might be TRBD1 (6 bases). The germline V gene encodes CDR1 SQVTM and CDR2 ANQGSEA. The V gene lost 3 bases and the J gene lost 3 bases, with 17 bases spanning the gap. CDR3 length: 15 amino acids.

The chain employs TRBV18 and TRBJ2-3; weak D call: TRBD1 (5 bases). The CDR3 runs to 13 residues. The germline V gene has CDR1 KGHSH and CDR2 LQKENI. Trimming pared 4 bases from V and 2 bases from J, leaving 7 bases between. As DNA, the CDR3 is TGTGCCAGCTCACAGGGGAACACAGATACGCAGTATTTT. It specifies CASSQGNTDTQYF.